This is a list of T cell receptor beta chains from one sample in a study of blood T cell repertoires in COVID-19. Produced via immunoSEQ multiplex PCR; TCRdb's table is partial and in-frame only. The sample lists 390,000 or so clones, more than 70% occurring once. The specimen was peripheral blood. The receptors stem from a woman between 25 and 40 years old with COVID-19, enrolled during active disease. CDR3s include the opening cysteine and the closing phenylalanine or tryptophan. Each record gives: J gene, V gene, clone size, D gene, CDR3 protein, CDR3 DNA. D genes are given only for firm matches. Clone size, where shown, is once, few, many, or a class for clones that have expanded.

j_gene: TRBJ2-2; v_gene: TRBV6-5; abundance: -; d_gene: TRBD1; CDR3aa: CASRMDREEGGELFF; CDR3nt: TGTGCCAGCAGAATGGACAGGGAAGAGGGCGGGGAGCTGTTTTTT
j_gene: TRBJ1-4; v_gene: TRBV6-4; abundance: -; d_gene: -; CDR3aa: CASSDGGAAGYEKLFF; CDR3nt: TGTGCCAGCAGTGACGGAGGGGCAGCCGGTTATGAAAAACTGTTTTTT
j_gene: TRBJ2-7; v_gene: TRBV6-5; abundance: few; d_gene: TRBD2; CDR3aa: CASQEAGVSSYEQYF; CDR3nt: TGTGCCAGCCAAGAAGCGGGGGTGAGCTCCTACGAGCAGTACTTC
j_gene: TRBJ1-5; v_gene: TRBV5-8; abundance: -; d_gene: TRBD1; CDR3aa: CASSGGQGAHQPQHF; CDR3nt: TGTGCCAGCAGTGGGGGACAGGGGGCTCATCAGCCCCAGCATTTT
j_gene: TRBJ2-3; v_gene: TRBV28; abundance: once; d_gene: -; CDR3aa: CASCRGDTQYF; CDR3nt: TGTGCCAGTTGCAGGGGAGATACGCAGTATTTT
j_gene: TRBJ2-1; v_gene: TRBV6-2/TRBV6-3; abundance: -; d_gene: -; CDR3aa: CASSLNRVSYNEQFF; CDR3nt: TGTGCCAGCAGCCTAAACAGGGTATCCTACAATGAGCAGTTCTTC
j_gene: TRBJ2-1; v_gene: TRBV18; abundance: -; d_gene: TRBD2; CDR3aa: CASPVDSGGASDEQFF; CDR3nt: TGTGCCAGCCCGGTTGATAGCGGGGGGGCCTCGGATGAGCAGTTCTTC
j_gene: TRBJ1-3; v_gene: TRBV5-1; abundance: -; d_gene: TRBD1; CDR3aa: CASSADTGAGNTIYF; CDR3nt: TGCGCCAGCAGCGCCGACACAGGGGCTGGAAACACCATATATTTT
j_gene: TRBJ1-2; v_gene: TRBV24-1; abundance: -; d_gene: TRBD1; CDR3aa: CATSPGLDGGQSNPYGYTF; CDR3nt: TGTGCCACCAGTCCAGGGTTGGACGGGGGACAGTCCAACCCCTATGGCTACACCTTC
j_gene: TRBJ1-2; v_gene: TRBV25-1; abundance: -; d_gene: TRBD1; CDR3aa: CASSPGTGDYGYTF; CDR3nt: TGTGCCAGCAGTCCCGGGACAGGGGACTATGGCTACACCTTC
j_gene: TRBJ2-3; v_gene: TRBV28; abundance: -; d_gene: TRBD2; CDR3aa: CASSYPRLAGGTTDTQYF; CDR3nt: TGTGCCAGCAGTTACCCCCGACTCGCGGGGGGAACCACAGATACGCAGTATTTT
j_gene: TRBJ1-6; v_gene: TRBV6-4; abundance: -; d_gene: -; CDR3aa: CASSDSTQGNSPLHF; CDR3nt: TGTGCCAGCAGTGACTCGACCCAGGGCAATTCACCCCTCCACTTT
j_gene: TRBJ2-1; v_gene: TRBV19; abundance: many; d_gene: -; CDR3aa: CASRPGLPGYNEQFF; CDR3nt: TGTGCCAGTAGACCGGGACTGCCCGGTTACAATGAGCAGTTCTTC
j_gene: TRBJ2-2; v_gene: TRBV7-2; abundance: few; d_gene: -; CDR3aa: CASTLSRGNTGELFF; CDR3nt: TGTGCCAGCACCCTCTCCAGGGGGAACACCGGGGAGCTGTTTTTT
j_gene: TRBJ1-1; v_gene: TRBV5-1; abundance: -; d_gene: -; CDR3aa: CASSEDAGTEAFF; CDR3nt: TGCGCCAGCAGCGAGGACGCGGGGACTGAAGCTTTCTTT
j_gene: TRBJ2-5; v_gene: TRBV20-1; abundance: once; d_gene: -; CDR3aa: CSAVTTETQYF; CDR3nt: TGCAGTGCCGTGACTACCGAGACCCAGTACTTC
j_gene: TRBJ1-5; v_gene: TRBV20-1; abundance: -; d_gene: -; CDR3aa: CSASSRGRQPQHF; CDR3nt: TGCAGTGCTAGTTCAAGGGGTCGCCAGCCCCAGCATTTT
j_gene: TRBJ1-2; v_gene: TRBV18; abundance: -; d_gene: TRBD1; CDR3aa: CASSQSGSGQGWGYTF; CDR3nt: TGTGCCAGCTCACAAAGCGGATCGGGACAGGGTTGGGGCTACACCTTC
j_gene: TRBJ2-5; v_gene: TRBV3-1/TRBV3-2; abundance: -; d_gene: TRBD2; CDR3aa: CASTWRTPGTSGRGVGQETQYF; CDR3nt: TGTGCCAGCACCTGGCGGACGCCGGGGACTAGCGGGAGAGGGGTAGGGCAAGAGACCCAGTACTTC
j_gene: TRBJ1-5; v_gene: TRBV4-3; abundance: -; d_gene: -; CDR3aa: CASSQDQGLNQPQHF; CDR3nt: TGCGCCAGCAGCCAAGATCAGGGATTGAATCAGCCCCAGCATTTT
j_gene: TRBJ2-5; v_gene: TRBV3-1/TRBV3-2; abundance: -; d_gene: TRBD1; CDR3aa: CASSLPGTGLEETQYF; CDR3nt: TGTGCCAGCAGCCTCCCGGGGACAGGGCTAGAAGAGACCCAGTACTTC
j_gene: TRBJ2-1; v_gene: TRBV25-1; abundance: -; d_gene: -; CDR3aa: CASSEFGLGHEQFF; CDR3nt: TGTGCCAGCAGTGAATTCGGTCTAGGTCATGAGCAGTTCTTC
j_gene: TRBJ2-1; v_gene: TRBV4-1; abundance: -; d_gene: TRBD2; CDR3aa: CASSQGGGTTHYNEQFF; CDR3nt: TGCGCCAGCAGCCAAGGGGGCGGGACTACCCATTACAATGAGCAGTTCTTC
j_gene: TRBJ2-5; v_gene: TRBV5-1; abundance: -; d_gene: -; CDR3aa: CASSLEGGLGETQYF; CDR3nt: TGCGCCAGCAGCTTGGAGGGGGGGCTCGGAGAGACCCAGTACTTC
j_gene: TRBJ2-5; v_gene: TRBV2; abundance: -; d_gene: -; CDR3aa: CAIPGKQETQYF; CDR3nt: TGTGCCATACCGGGTAAACAAGAGACCCAGTACTTC
j_gene: TRBJ1-2; v_gene: TRBV7-2; abundance: -; d_gene: TRBD1; CDR3aa: CASSQTGSWGYTF; CDR3nt: TGTGCCAGCAGCCAGACAGGGAGCTGGGGCTACACCTTC
j_gene: TRBJ2-2; v_gene: TRBV11-2; abundance: -; d_gene: TRBD2; CDR3aa: CASRVAGNPNTGELFF; CDR3nt: TGTGCCAGCAGGGTAGCGGGAAACCCGAACACCGGGGAGCTGTTTTTT
j_gene: TRBJ2-6; v_gene: TRBV6-2/TRBV6-3; abundance: -; d_gene: TRBD1; CDR3aa: CASSSGGSGANVLTF; CDR3nt: TGTGCCAGCAGTTCAGGGGGCTCTGGGGCCAACGTCCTGACTTTC
j_gene: TRBJ2-1; v_gene: TRBV7-6; abundance: -; d_gene: -; CDR3aa: CASSGVNEQFF; CDR3nt: TGTGCCAGCAGCGGAGTCAATGAGCAGTTCTTC
j_gene: TRBJ2-5; v_gene: TRBV9; abundance: -; d_gene: -; CDR3aa: CASSVGGNQETQYF; CDR3nt: TGTGCCAGCAGCGTGGGCGGGAACCAAGAGACCCAGTACTTC
j_gene: TRBJ1-1; v_gene: TRBV12-3/TRBV12-4; abundance: -; d_gene: -; CDR3aa: CASSRRARGEAFF; CDR3nt: TGTGCCAGCAGCCGACGGGCCCGGGGGGAAGCTTTCTTT
j_gene: TRBJ2-6; v_gene: TRBV29-1; abundance: -; d_gene: TRBD2; CDR3aa: CSVSAGLADSGANVLTF; CDR3nt: TGCAGCGTTTCTGCGGGACTAGCGGACTCTGGGGCCAACGTCCTGACTTTC
j_gene: TRBJ2-3; v_gene: TRBV9; abundance: -; d_gene: TRBD2; CDR3aa: CASSVEARRELPDTQYF; CDR3nt: TGTGCCAGCAGCGTAGAAGCACGGCGGGAGTTGCCAGATACGCAGTATTTT
j_gene: TRBJ1-6; v_gene: TRBV3-1/TRBV3-2; abundance: -; d_gene: -; CDR3aa: CASSHPIGRGDWTVNSPLHF; CDR3nt: TGTGCCAGCAGCCACCCCATCGGCAGGGGAGACTGGACCGTGAATTCACCCCTCCACTTT
j_gene: TRBJ2-4; v_gene: TRBV7-2; abundance: -; d_gene: -; CDR3aa: CASSLDGSTRTQYF; CDR3nt: TGTGCCAGCAGCTTAGACGGGTCAACTAGAACCCAGTACTTC
j_gene: TRBJ2-2; v_gene: TRBV16; abundance: -; d_gene: -; CDR3aa: CASSQDPGNTGELFF; CDR3nt: TGTGCCAGCAGCCAAGACCCAGGGAACACCGGGGAGCTGTTTTTT
j_gene: TRBJ1-6; v_gene: TRBV7-9; abundance: few; d_gene: TRBD1; CDR3aa: CASSPGTVGPLHF; CDR3nt: TGTGCCAGCAGCCCTGGGACAGTGGGACCCCTCCACTTT
j_gene: TRBJ2-3; v_gene: TRBV5-1; abundance: -; d_gene: TRBD2; CDR3aa: CASTSLAGGTDTQYF; CDR3nt: TGCGCCAGCACCTCACTAGCGGGGGGAACAGATACGCAGTATTTT
j_gene: TRBJ2-5; v_gene: TRBV7-6; abundance: once; d_gene: -; CDR3aa: CASSPGRAYQETQYF; CDR3nt: TGTGCCAGCAGCCCCGGGAGAGCATACCAAGAGACCCAGTACTTC
j_gene: TRBJ1-2; v_gene: TRBV5-8; abundance: -; d_gene: TRBD1; CDR3aa: CASSLGVRGGGTNYGYTF; CDR3nt: TGTGCCAGCAGCTTGGGAGTCCGTGGAGGGGGCACCAACTATGGCTACACCTTC
j_gene: TRBJ1-1; v_gene: TRBV5-1; abundance: once; d_gene: TRBD1; CDR3aa: CASSRTGDPSTEAFF; CDR3nt: TGCGCCAGCAGCAGGACAGGGGATCCTAGCACTGAAGCTTTCTTT
j_gene: TRBJ1-1; v_gene: TRBV6-5; abundance: -; d_gene: -; CDR3aa: CASSQGYLLNTEAFF; CDR3nt: TGTGCCAGCAGTCAGGGGTATCTTTTGAACACTGAAGCTTTCTTT
j_gene: TRBJ2-5; v_gene: TRBV5-1; abundance: -; d_gene: TRBD2; CDR3aa: CASSPREGVRETQYF; CDR3nt: TGCGCCAGCAGCCCACGGGAGGGGGTGAGAGAGACCCAGTACTTC
j_gene: TRBJ1-1; v_gene: TRBV28; abundance: -; d_gene: -; CDR3aa: CASRKGPGRTFF; CDR3nt: TGTGCCAGCAGAAAAGGCCCGGGGAGAACTTTCTTT
j_gene: TRBJ2-3; v_gene: TRBV11-2; abundance: -; d_gene: -; CDR3aa: CASSFPGTDTQYF; CDR3nt: TGTGCCAGCAGCTTCCCAGGTACAGATACGCAGTATTTT
j_gene: TRBJ1-1; v_gene: TRBV5-4; abundance: -; d_gene: -; CDR3aa: CASSYDMNTEAFF; CDR3nt: TGTGCCAGCAGCTACGACATGAACACTGAAGCTTTCTTT
j_gene: TRBJ2-3; v_gene: TRBV6-5; abundance: -; d_gene: -; CDR3aa: CASSYSRESTDTQYF; CDR3nt: TGTGCCAGCAGTTACTCTCGGGAAAGCACAGATACGCAGTATTTT
j_gene: TRBJ2-7; v_gene: TRBV6-5; abundance: -; d_gene: -; CDR3aa: CASSSGTTVPQYF; CDR3nt: TGTGCCAGCAGCTCCGGGACAACTGTTCCGCAGTACTTC
j_gene: TRBJ2-7; v_gene: TRBV6-5; abundance: -; d_gene: TRBD1; CDR3aa: CASRGQGVTYEQYF; CDR3nt: TGTGCCTCCAGGGGACAGGGGGTGACTTACGAGCAGTACTTC
j_gene: TRBJ2-3; v_gene: TRBV6-2/TRBV6-3; abundance: -; d_gene: TRBD2; CDR3aa: CASSYSLAGAYTDTQYF; CDR3nt: TGTGCCAGCAGTTACTCACTAGCGGGGGCCTACACAGATACGCAGTATTTT
j_gene: TRBJ1-4; v_gene: TRBV10-3; abundance: -; d_gene: -; CDR3aa: CATATETNEKLFF; CDR3nt: TGTGCCACCGCGACAGAAACTAATGAAAAACTGTTTTTT
j_gene: TRBJ1-4; v_gene: TRBV27; abundance: -; d_gene: -; CDR3aa: CASRPLGVGDPYATNEKLFF; CDR3nt: TGTGCCAGCAGGCCCTTAGGGGTAGGCGACCCGTATGCAACTAATGAAAAACTGTTTTTT